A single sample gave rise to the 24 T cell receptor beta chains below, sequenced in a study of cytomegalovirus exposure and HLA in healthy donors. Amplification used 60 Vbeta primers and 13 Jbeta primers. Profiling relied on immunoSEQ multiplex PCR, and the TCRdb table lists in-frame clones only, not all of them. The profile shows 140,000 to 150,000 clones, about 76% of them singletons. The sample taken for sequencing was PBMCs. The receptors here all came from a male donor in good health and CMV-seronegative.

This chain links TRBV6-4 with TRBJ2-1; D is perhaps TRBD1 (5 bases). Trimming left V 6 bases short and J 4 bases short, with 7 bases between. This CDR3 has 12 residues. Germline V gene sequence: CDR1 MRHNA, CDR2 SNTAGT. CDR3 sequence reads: CASRDTYNEQFF. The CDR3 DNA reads TGTGCCAGCAGGGACACTTACAATGAGCAGTTCTTC.

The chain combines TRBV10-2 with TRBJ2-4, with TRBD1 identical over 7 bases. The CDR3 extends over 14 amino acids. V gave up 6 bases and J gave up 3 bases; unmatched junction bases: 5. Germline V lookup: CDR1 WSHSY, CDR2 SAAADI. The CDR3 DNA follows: TGCGCCAGCAGGGCTCAGGGGGACAAAAACATTCAGTACTTC. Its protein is CASRAQGDKNIQYF.

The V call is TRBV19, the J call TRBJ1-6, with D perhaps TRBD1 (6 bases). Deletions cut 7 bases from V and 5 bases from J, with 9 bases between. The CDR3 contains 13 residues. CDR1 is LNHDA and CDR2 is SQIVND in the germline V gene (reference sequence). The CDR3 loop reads CASKYRDNSPLHF. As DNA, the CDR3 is TGTGCCAGTAAATACAGGGATAATTCACCCCTCCACTTT.

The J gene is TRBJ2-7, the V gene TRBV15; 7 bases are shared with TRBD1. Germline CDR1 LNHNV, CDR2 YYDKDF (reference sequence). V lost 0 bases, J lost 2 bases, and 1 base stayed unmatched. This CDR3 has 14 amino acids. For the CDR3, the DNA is TGTGCCACCAGCAGAGATCAGGGGGCCTACGAGCAGTACTTC. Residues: CATSRDQGAYEQYF.

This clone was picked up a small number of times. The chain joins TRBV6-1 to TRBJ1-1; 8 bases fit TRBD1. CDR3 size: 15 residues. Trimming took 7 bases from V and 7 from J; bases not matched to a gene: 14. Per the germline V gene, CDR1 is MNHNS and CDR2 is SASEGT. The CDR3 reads CASIQKAGDRYEAFF. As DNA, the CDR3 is TGTGCCAGCATTCAGAAGGCGGGGGACAGGTATGAAGCTTTCTTT.

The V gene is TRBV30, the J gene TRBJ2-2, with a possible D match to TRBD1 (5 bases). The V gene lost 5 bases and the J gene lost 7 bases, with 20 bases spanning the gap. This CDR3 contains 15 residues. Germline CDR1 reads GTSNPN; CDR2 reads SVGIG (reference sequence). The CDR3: CAWGSREQGIGELFF. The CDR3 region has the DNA TGTGCCTGGGGGTCCCGCGAGCAGGGCATCGGGGAGCTGTTTTTT.

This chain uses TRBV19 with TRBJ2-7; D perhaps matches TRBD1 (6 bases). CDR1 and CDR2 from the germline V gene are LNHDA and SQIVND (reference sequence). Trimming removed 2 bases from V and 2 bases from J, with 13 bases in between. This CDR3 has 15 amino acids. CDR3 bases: TGTGCCAGTAGTATAATTGGGGGCCACACCTACGAGCAGTACTTC. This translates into CASSIIGGHTYEQYF.

CDR3 amino acids: CASSSTGFYNSPLHF. The CDR3 region has the DNA TGTGCCAGCAGTTCCACAGGGTTCTATAATTCACCCCTCCACTTT. The chain couples TRBV7-3 to TRBJ1-6; TRBD1 might be the D (6 bases). From germline, CDR1 is SGHTA and CDR2 FQGTGA. The CDR3 loop spans 15 amino acids. The germline V and J ends were trimmed by 6 bases and 3 bases, with 12 bases remaining between them.

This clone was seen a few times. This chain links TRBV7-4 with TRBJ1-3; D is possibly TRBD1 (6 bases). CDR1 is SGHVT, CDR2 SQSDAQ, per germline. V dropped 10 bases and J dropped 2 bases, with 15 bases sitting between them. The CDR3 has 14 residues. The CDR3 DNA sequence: TGTGCCACCCAATTAGGGGGGGCTGGAAACACCATATATTTT. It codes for CATQLGGAGNTIYF.

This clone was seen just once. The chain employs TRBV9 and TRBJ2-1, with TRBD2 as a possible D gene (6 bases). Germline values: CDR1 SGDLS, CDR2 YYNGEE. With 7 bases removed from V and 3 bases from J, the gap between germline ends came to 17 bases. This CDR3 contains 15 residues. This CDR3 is CASARGGTNYNEQFF. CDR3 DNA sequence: TGTGCCAGCGCAAGGGGAGGAACCAACTACAATGAGCAGTTCTTC. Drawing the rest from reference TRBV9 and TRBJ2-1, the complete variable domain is DSGVTQTPKHLITATGQRVTLRCSPRSGDLSVYWYQQSLDQGLQFLIQYYNGEERAKGNILERFSAQQFPDLHSELNLSSLELGDSALYFCASARGGTNYNEQFFGPGTRLTVL.

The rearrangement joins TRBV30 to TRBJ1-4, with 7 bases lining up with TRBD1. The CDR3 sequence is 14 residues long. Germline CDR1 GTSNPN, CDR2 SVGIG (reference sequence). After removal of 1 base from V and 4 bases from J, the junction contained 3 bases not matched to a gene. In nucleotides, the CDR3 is TGTGCCTGGAGTGGGACAGGTCTTAATGAAAAACTGTTTTTT. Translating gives CAWSGTGLNEKLFF. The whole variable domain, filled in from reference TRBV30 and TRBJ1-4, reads SQTIHQWPATLVQPVGSPLSLECTVEGTSNPNLYWYRQAAGRGLQLLFYSVGIGQISSEVPQNLSASRPQDRQFILSSKKLLLSDSGFYLCAWSGTGLNEKLFFGSGTQLSVL.

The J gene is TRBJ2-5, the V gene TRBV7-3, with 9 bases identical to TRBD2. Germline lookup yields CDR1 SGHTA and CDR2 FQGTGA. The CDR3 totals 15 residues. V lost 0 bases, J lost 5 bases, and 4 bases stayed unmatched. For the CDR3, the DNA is TGTGCCAGCAGCTTAACTAGCGGGAGTGCGGAGACCCAGTACTTC. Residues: CASSLTSGSAETQYF.

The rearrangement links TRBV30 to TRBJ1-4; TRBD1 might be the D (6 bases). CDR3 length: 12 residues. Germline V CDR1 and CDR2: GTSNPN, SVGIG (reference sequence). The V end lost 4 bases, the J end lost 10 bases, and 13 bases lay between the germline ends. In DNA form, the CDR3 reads TGTGCCTGGAATGGTGTAGGGGGAAAACTGTTTTTT. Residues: CAWNGVGGKLFF.

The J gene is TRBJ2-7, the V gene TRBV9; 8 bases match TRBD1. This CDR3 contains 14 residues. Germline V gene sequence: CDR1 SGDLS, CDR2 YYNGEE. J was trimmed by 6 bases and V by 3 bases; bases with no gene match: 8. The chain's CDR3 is CASSAQTGVGEQYF. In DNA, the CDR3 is TGTGCCAGCAGCGCCCAGACAGGGGTCGGCGAGCAGTACTTC. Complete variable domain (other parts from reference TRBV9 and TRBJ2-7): DSGVTQTPKHLITATGQRVTLRCSPRSGDLSVYWYQQSLDQGLQFLIQYYNGEERAKGNILERFSAQQFPDLHSELNLSSLELGDSALYFCASSAQTGVGEQYFGPGTRLTVT.

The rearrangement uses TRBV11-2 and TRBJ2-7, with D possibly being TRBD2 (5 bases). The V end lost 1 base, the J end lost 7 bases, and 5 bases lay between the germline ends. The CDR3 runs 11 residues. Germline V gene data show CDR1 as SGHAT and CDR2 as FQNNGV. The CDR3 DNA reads TGTGCCAGCAGCTTAGGGAGGGAGCAGTACTTC. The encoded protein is CASSLGREQYF.

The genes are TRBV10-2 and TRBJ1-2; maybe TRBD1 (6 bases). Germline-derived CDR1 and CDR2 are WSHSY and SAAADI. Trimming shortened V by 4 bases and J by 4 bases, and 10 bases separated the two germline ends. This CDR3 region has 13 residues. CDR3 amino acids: CASSGTASYGYTF. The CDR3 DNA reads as TGCGCCAGCAGTGGGACAGCGTCCTATGGCTACACCTTC.

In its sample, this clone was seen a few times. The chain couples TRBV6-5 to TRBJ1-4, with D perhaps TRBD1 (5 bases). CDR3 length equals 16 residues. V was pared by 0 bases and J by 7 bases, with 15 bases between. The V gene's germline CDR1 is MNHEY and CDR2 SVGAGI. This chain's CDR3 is CASSYSFGGGSEKLFF. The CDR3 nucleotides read TGTGCCAGCAGTTACTCGTTCGGCGGGGGTTCTGAAAAACTGTTTTTT.

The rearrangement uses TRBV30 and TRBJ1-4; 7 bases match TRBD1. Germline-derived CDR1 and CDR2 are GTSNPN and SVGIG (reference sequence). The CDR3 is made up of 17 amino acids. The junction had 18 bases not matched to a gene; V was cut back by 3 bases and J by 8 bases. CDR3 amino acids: CAWRTFINRGDGEKLFF. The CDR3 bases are TGTGCCTGGAGGACTTTTATAAACAGGGGAGATGGAGAAAAACTGTTTTTT.

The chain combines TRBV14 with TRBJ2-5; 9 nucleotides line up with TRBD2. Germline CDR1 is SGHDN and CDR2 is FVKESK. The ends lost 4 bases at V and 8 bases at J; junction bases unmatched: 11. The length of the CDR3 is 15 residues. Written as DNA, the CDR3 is TGTGCCAGCAGCCCTTTGGCTAGCGGGAAATTAACCCAGTACTTC. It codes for CASSPLASGKLTQYF.

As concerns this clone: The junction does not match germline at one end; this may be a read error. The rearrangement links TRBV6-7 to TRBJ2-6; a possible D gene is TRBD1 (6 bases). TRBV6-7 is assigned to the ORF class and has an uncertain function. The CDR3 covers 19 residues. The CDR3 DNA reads TGTGCCAGCAGTTACTCGAGGACAGTTCTCCCTCCTGGGGCCAACGGCCTGACTTTC. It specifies CASSYSRTVLPPGANGLTF.

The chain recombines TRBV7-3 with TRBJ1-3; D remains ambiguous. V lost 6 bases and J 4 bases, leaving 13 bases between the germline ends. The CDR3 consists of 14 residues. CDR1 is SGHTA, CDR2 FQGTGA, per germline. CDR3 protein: CASSSAGSGNTIYF. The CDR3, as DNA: TGTGCCAGCAGTTCTGCTGGGAGCGGAAACACCATATATTTT.

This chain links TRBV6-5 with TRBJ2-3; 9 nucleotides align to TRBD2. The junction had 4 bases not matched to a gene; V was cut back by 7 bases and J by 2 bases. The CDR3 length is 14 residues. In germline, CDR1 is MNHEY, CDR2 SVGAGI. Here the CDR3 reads CASTASGITDTQYF. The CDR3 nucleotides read TGTGCCAGCACCGCTAGCGGGATCACAGATACGCAGTATTTT.

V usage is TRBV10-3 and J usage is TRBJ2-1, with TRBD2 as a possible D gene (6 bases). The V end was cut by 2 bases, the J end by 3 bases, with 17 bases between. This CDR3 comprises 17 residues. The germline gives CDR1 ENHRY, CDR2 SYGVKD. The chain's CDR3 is CAISEADGGSYYNEQFF. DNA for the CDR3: TGTGCCATCAGTGAGGCGGACGGAGGGTCTTACTACAATGAGCAGTTCTTC.

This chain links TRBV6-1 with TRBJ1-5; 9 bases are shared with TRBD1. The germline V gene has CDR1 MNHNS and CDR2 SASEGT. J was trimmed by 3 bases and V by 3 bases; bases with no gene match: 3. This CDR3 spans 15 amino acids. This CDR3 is CASSDRTGDNQPQHF. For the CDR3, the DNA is TGTGCCAGCAGTGACAGGACAGGGGACAATCAGCCCCAGCATTTT.